The rows below give T cell receptor beta chains drawn from one sample of a study of T cells after yellow fever vaccination. TCRdb fed the 5' RACE reads into MiXCR, producing one record per CDR3 protein. The profile shows about 160,000 distinct CDR3 sequences, 6% to 7.5% of them singletons. This specimen was CD4+ T cells sorted from PBMCs, taken 5 days after the first yellow fever vaccination. These receptors all stem from a man between 18 and 29 years old who received the YFV17D yellow fever vaccine. The CDR3 runs from the conserved cysteine through the conserved F or W. Each record gives: clone size, V gene, CDR3 length, D gene, J gene, CDR3 protein, CDR3 DNA. D genes are given only for firm matches. A clone size is listed for some rows: how often the clone was seen (once, few, many), or a class if it is expanded.

-	TRBV6-2/TRBV6-3	15	TRBD1	TRBJ1-6	CASSSRGTANSPLHF	TGTGCCAGCAGTTCTAGGGGGACAGCTAATTCACCCCTCCACTTT
many	TRBV10-3	13	-	TRBJ2-3	CAISTSRPDTQYF	TGTGCCATCAGTACGAGCCGGCCAGATACGCAGTATTTT
few	TRBV6-5	14	-	TRBJ2-3	CASSSHLSGETQYF	TGTGCCAGCAGTTCCCATTTATCGGGAGAGACGCAGTATTTT
many	TRBV5-1	17	TRBD2	TRBJ2-5	CASSRGQGLAGLETQYF	TGCGCCAGCAGCCGAGGACAGGGACTAGCGGGGTTAGAGACCCAGTACTTC
-	TRBV7-2	14	-	TRBJ2-3	CASSLLGGPDTQYF	TGTGCCAGCAGCTTACTAGGAGGTCCAGATACGCAGTATTTT
few	TRBV10-3	13	-	TRBJ1-2	CAISERDNYGYTF	TGTGCCATCAGTGAGCGGGACAACTATGGCTACACCTTC
-	TRBV7-3	18	TRBD2	TRBJ2-2	CASSPGTSGGINTGELFF	TGTGCCAGCAGCCCAGGGACTAGCGGGGGGATAAACACCGGGGAGCTGTTTTTT
-	TRBV7-9	16	TRBD1	TRBJ2-1	CASSPGQGAGANEQFF	TGTGCCAGCAGCCCCGGACAGGGGGCGGGAGCTAATGAGCAGTTCTTC
many	TRBV12-3/TRBV12-4	17	TRBD2	TRBJ2-2	CASSPFTSGTYTGELFF	TGTGCCAGCAGCCCCTTTACTAGCGGGACCTACACCGGGGAGCTGTTTTTT
few	TRBV7-2	20	-	TRBJ1-5	CASSLASGHSRRDSNQPQHF	TGTGCCAGCAGCTTAGCATCGGGACACTCCAGACGGGATAGCAATCAGCCCCAGCATTTT
-	TRBV7-9	16	TRBD1	TRBJ1-1	CASSPRTGKMNTEAFF	TGTGCCAGCAGCCCCCGGACAGGGAAGATGAACACTGAAGCTTTCTTT
-	TRBV19	14	-	TRBJ2-2	CASSMTIPSGELFF	TGTGCCAGTAGTATGACAATCCCGTCCGGGGAGCTGTTTTTT
-	TRBV19	15	-	TRBJ1-2	CASSMVGDDNYGYTF	TGTGCCAGTAGTATGGTCGGCGATGATAACTATGGCTACACCTTC
many	TRBV28	12	-	TRBJ2-1	CASSLTEREQFF	TGTGCCAGCAGTTTAACAGAACGTGAGCAGTTCTTC
-	TRBV20-1	15	-	TRBJ2-2	CSAREGGRGTGELFF	TGCAGTGCTAGAGAAGGGGGAAGGGGCACCGGGGAGCTGTTTTTT
many	TRBV7-3	17	TRBD2	TRBJ2-1	CASSYRTSGGPLGEQFF	TGTGCCAGCAGCTACCGGACTAGCGGGGGGCCCCTTGGTGAGCAGTTCTTC
many	TRBV20-1	15	-	TRBJ2-2	CSANKLRGASGELFF	TGCAGTGCTAATAAGCTTCGGGGGGCGAGCGGGGAGCTGTTTTTT
many	TRBV24-1	18	TRBD2	TRBJ2-5	CATPWRDWTSGGQETQYF	TGTGCCACCCCGTGGAGGGATTGGACTAGCGGGGGACAAGAGACCCAGTACTTC
many	TRBV5-6	16	-	TRBJ1-1	CASSLGLGVKGTEAFF	TGTGCCAGCAGCTTGGGGTTAGGCGTAAAAGGCACTGAAGCTTTCTTT
many	TRBV7-6	16	-	TRBJ2-3	CASSPDLGGSTDTQYF	TGTGCCAGCAGCCCCGATTTAGGGGGATCCACAGATACGCAGTATTTT
-	TRBV7-2	14	-	TRBJ1-2	CASSLGTVSYGYTF	TGTGCCAGCAGCTTAGGGACAGTTTCCTATGGCTACACCTTC
many	TRBV7-2	17	-	TRBJ2-3	CASSLIGGPLNEDTQYF	TGTGCCAGCAGCTTAATCGGGGGCCCCCTTAATGAAGATACGCAGTATTTT
many	TRBV7-2	14	-	TRBJ1-1	CASSFQGKGTEAFF	TGTGCCAGCAGTTTTCAGGGCAAGGGGACTGAAGCTTTCTTT
many	TRBV5-1	14	TRBD2	TRBJ2-1	CASSPSGEKNEQFF	TGCGCCAGCAGCCCTAGCGGGGAGAAAAATGAGCAGTTCTTC
few	TRBV18	14	TRBD2	TRBJ2-1	CASSPRTRYNEQFF	TGTGCCAGCTCACCCCGGACTAGATACAATGAGCAGTTCTTC
few	TRBV7-2	14	-	TRBJ2-4	CASSSTLIGAIQYF	TGTGCCAGCAGCTCGACCCTGATCGGGGCCATTCAGTACTTC
few	TRBV29-1	12	-	TRBJ1-5	CSVGAEDQPQHF	TGCAGCGTTGGGGCAGAAGATCAGCCCCAGCATTTT
-	TRBV6-4	15	-	TRBJ1-5	CASSAQGGNNQPQHF	TGTGCCAGCAGTGCACAGGGTGGGAACAATCAGCCCCAGCATTTT
-	TRBV4-1	15	-	TRBJ2-7	CASSQEGAGSYEQYF	TGCGCCAGCAGCCAAGAAGGCGCAGGATCCTACGAGCAGTACTTC
-	TRBV7-2	14	TRBD2	TRBJ2-5	CASSPGGAGSTQYF	TGTGCCAGCAGCCCCGGGGGGGCGGGGTCTACCCAGTACTTC
many	TRBV6-6	13	TRBD1	TRBJ1-2	CASSWDRLYGYTF	TGTGCCAGCAGTTGGGACAGGCTCTATGGCTACACCTTC
many	TRBV18	14	-	TRBJ1-1	CASSPGVGDTEAFF	TGTGCCAGCTCACCAGGGGTTGGTGACACTGAAGCTTTCTTT
few	TRBV20-1	14	-	TRBJ1-1	CSATTISGATEAFF	TGCAGTGCCACGACAATATCGGGGGCCACTGAAGCTTTCTTT
many	TRBV4-3	15	-	TRBJ1-3	CASSQDSQLGNTIYF	TGCGCCAGCAGCCAAGACAGCCAGTTGGGAAACACCATATATTTT
few	TRBV7-2	15	TRBD1	TRBJ1-6	CASSPQSGGFSPLHF	TGTGCCAGCAGCCCCCAATCAGGGGGGTTTTCACCCCTCCACTTT
few	TRBV7-2	15	TRBD1	TRBJ1-2	CASRPTGVLDYGYTF	TGTGCCAGCAGACCTACAGGGGTCCTGGACTATGGCTACACCTTC
many	TRBV4-3	17	TRBD2	TRBJ2-3	CASSQDTLAGGGDTQYF	TGCGCCAGCAGCCAAGATACCCTAGCGGGGGGTGGGGATACGCAGTATTTT
few	TRBV12-3/TRBV12-4	15	TRBD1	TRBJ1-2	CASRYRDREINGYTF	TGTGCCAGCAGGTACCGGGACAGGGAAATAAATGGCTACACCTTC
many	TRBV5-1	14	-	TRBJ2-3	CATRLLLSTDTQYF	TGCGCCACAAGGCTACTCCTAAGCACAGATACGCAGTATTTT
-	TRBV20-1	15	-	TRBJ1-5	CSARDAGGTNQPQHF	TGCAGTGCTAGAGATGCCGGGGGCACCAATCAGCCCCAGCATTTT
many	TRBV7-2	15	-	TRBJ1-5	CASSPRTESNQPQHF	TGTGCCAGCAGCCCCCGAACAGAGAGCAATCAGCCCCAGCATTTT
few	TRBV6-1	16	TRBD1	TRBJ1-1	CASSVGQGRGNTEAFF	TGTGCCAGCAGTGTCGGACAGGGCCGGGGGAACACTGAAGCTTTCTTT
-	TRBV5-1	17	-	TRBJ2-1	CASSFGQLFSSYNEQFF	TGCGCCAGCAGCTTCGGACAGCTTTTTAGCTCCTACAATGAGCAGTTCTTC